These T cell receptor beta chains were read from a single sample in a study of blood T cell repertoires in COVID-19. This table comes from immunoSEQ multiplex PCR, and its TCRdb copy is limited to in-frame clones, with some not included. The data show under 300,000 clones, around 87% seen once. The sample taken for sequencing was PBMCs or T cells enriched from blood (not recorded which). Every receptor here comes from a middle-aged woman with acute COVID-19. Both conserved end residues are part of each CDR3. Each record gives: D gene, clone size, V gene, J gene, CDR3 protein, CDR3 DNA. A D gene is named only where the DNA matches it firmly. Expanded clones are given a class, and other clones once, few, many or no size at all.

D gene: TRBD2
clone size: .
V gene: TRBV7-9
J gene: TRBJ2-1
CDR3 protein: CASSLVVSGRYNEQFF
CDR3 DNA: TGTGCCAGCAGCTTAGTAGTTAGCGGGAGATACAATGAGCAGTTCTTC

D gene: .
clone size: .
V gene: TRBV5-1
J gene: TRBJ2-7
CDR3 protein: CASSLTGQPYEQYF
CDR3 DNA: TGCGCCAGCAGCTTGACAGGCCAACCCTACGAGCAGTACTTC

D gene: TRBD2
clone size: .
V gene: TRBV6-4
J gene: TRBJ2-2
CDR3 protein: CASRGSGRFPTGELFF
CDR3 DNA: TGTGCCAGCAGGGGTAGCGGGAGGTTTCCCACCGGGGAGCTGTTTTTT

D gene: TRBD1
clone size: once
V gene: TRBV3-1/TRBV3-2
J gene: TRBJ1-2
CDR3 protein: CASSPRLGGRGRGANYGYTF
CDR3 DNA: TGTGCCAGCAGCCCCCGCCTCGGGGGCAGGGGGCGTGGAGCTAACTATGGCTACACCTTC

D gene: TRBD2
clone size: .
V gene: TRBV9
J gene: TRBJ2-5
CDR3 protein: CASSRSGNQETQYF
CDR3 DNA: TGTGCCAGCAGCCGTAGCGGGAACCAAGAGACCCAGTACTTC

D gene: .
clone size: .
V gene: TRBV27
J gene: TRBJ1-6
CDR3 protein: CASSFLAGSYNSPLHF
CDR3 DNA: TGTGCCAGCAGTTTCCTTGCAGGGTCCTATAATTCACCCCTCCACTTT

D gene: TRBD2
clone size: .
V gene: TRBV11-2
J gene: TRBJ2-5
CDR3 protein: CASSLGAGGLLQETQYF
CDR3 DNA: TGTGCCAGCAGCTTAGGGGCGGGGGGACTACTCCAAGAGACCCAGTACTTC

D gene: TRBD2
clone size: .
V gene: TRBV30
J gene: TRBJ2-3
CDR3 protein: CAWSVFRTSGRGDTQYF
CDR3 DNA: TGTGCCTGGAGTGTATTCAGGACTAGCGGGAGGGGAGATACGCAGTATTTT

D gene: TRBD2
clone size: .
V gene: TRBV5-1
J gene: TRBJ2-3
CDR3 protein: CASSLTGGPIDTQYF
CDR3 DNA: TGCGCCAGCAGCTTGACGGGAGGGCCTATAGATACGCAGTATTTT

D gene: TRBD2
clone size: .
V gene: TRBV2
J gene: TRBJ2-7
CDR3 protein: CASRQIPGLDVYEQYF
CDR3 DNA: TGTGCCAGCAGACAGATCCCGGGACTAGACGTCTACGAGCAGTACTTC

D gene: .
clone size: .
V gene: TRBV6-1
J gene: TRBJ2-1
CDR3 protein: CASSEDDSYNEQFF
CDR3 DNA: TGTGCCAGCAGTGAAGACGACTCCTACAATGAGCAGTTCTTC

D gene: .
clone size: .
V gene: TRBV5-1
J gene: TRBJ1-2
CDR3 protein: CASSSGGLDSRF
CDR3 DNA: TGCGCCAGCAGCTCCGGAGGCTTGGACTCCCGTTTT

D gene: TRBD2
clone size: .
V gene: TRBV13
J gene: TRBJ2-1
CDR3 protein: CASSSPGLGRNEQFF
CDR3 DNA: TGTGCCAGCAGCTCACCGGGACTAGGACGAAATGAGCAGTTCTTC

D gene: .
clone size: .
V gene: TRBV11-3
J gene: TRBJ1-1
CDR3 protein: CASSPSSSGVTEAFF
CDR3 DNA: TGTGCCAGCAGCCCTAGTAGCTCAGGGGTCACTGAAGCTTTCTTT

D gene: .
clone size: .
V gene: TRBV30
J gene: TRBJ2-2
CDR3 protein: CAWSVLGNTGELFF
CDR3 DNA: TGTGCCTGGAGTGTACTCGGGAACACCGGGGAGCTGTTTTTT

D gene: .
clone size: .
V gene: TRBV7-9
J gene: TRBJ2-7
CDR3 protein: CASSLGSGRSSYEQYF
CDR3 DNA: TGTGCCAGCAGCTTAGGAAGCGGGCGGAGCTCCTACGAGCAGTACTTC

D gene: .
clone size: .
V gene: TRBV7-3
J gene: TRBJ2-2
CDR3 protein: CASSLNGNTGELFF
CDR3 DNA: TGTGCCAGCAGCTTAAACGGGAACACCGGGGAGCTGTTTTTT

D gene: .
clone size: .
V gene: TRBV11-3
J gene: TRBJ2-1
CDR3 protein: CASSPSYNEQFF
CDR3 DNA: TGTGCCAGCAGCCCTTCCTACAATGAGCAGTTCTTC

D gene: TRBD1
clone size: .
V gene: TRBV4-1
J gene: TRBJ1-1
CDR3 protein: CASSHITGVDTEAFF
CDR3 DNA: TGCGCCAGCAGCCATATAACAGGGGTGGACACTGAAGCTTTCTTT

D gene: .
clone size: .
V gene: TRBV5-1
J gene: TRBJ2-7
CDR3 protein: CASSPTALSSYEQYF
CDR3 DNA: TGCGCCAGCAGCCCGACAGCGTTGAGCTCCTACGAGCAGTACTTC

D gene: .
clone size: .
V gene: TRBV3-1/TRBV3-2
J gene: TRBJ2-4
CDR3 protein: CASSHQGRASGIQYF
CDR3 DNA: TGTGCCAGCAGCCACCAGGGGCGGGCCTCAGGAATTCAGTACTTC

D gene: .
clone size: .
V gene: TRBV30
J gene: TRBJ2-2
CDR3 protein: CAWSFEALLSGELFF
CDR3 DNA: TGTGCCTGGAGTTTTGAGGCCCTCTTGTCCGGGGAGCTGTTTTTT

D gene: TRBD1
clone size: .
V gene: TRBV27
J gene: TRBJ2-7
CDR3 protein: CASSFDRAYEQYF
CDR3 DNA: TGTGCCAGCAGTTTCGACAGGGCCTACGAGCAGTACTTC

D gene: TRBD2
clone size: .
V gene: TRBV10-3
J gene: TRBJ2-2
CDR3 protein: CAISEKLAGAPDTGELFF
CDR3 DNA: TGTGCCATCAGTGAGAAACTAGCGGGAGCTCCCGACACCGGGGAGCTGTTTTTT

D gene: .
clone size: .
V gene: TRBV27
J gene: TRBJ2-2
CDR3 protein: CASTPSVANTGELFF
CDR3 DNA: TGTGCCAGCACCCCTAGCGTAGCGAACACCGGGGAGCTGTTTTTT

D gene: .
clone size: .
V gene: TRBV3-1/TRBV3-2
J gene: TRBJ2-3
CDR3 protein: CASSQGGLSGATDTQYF
CDR3 DNA: TGTGCCAGCAGCCAAGGGGGCCTTAGTGGGGCTACAGATACGCAGTATTTT

D gene: TRBD1
clone size: .
V gene: TRBV24-1
J gene: TRBJ2-1
CDR3 protein: CATSDLGQGGYNEQFF
CDR3 DNA: TGTGCCACCAGTGATTTAGGACAGGGGGGCTACAATGAGCAGTTCTTC

D gene: .
clone size: .
V gene: TRBV5-1
J gene: TRBJ1-5
CDR3 protein: CASSLTGNRNQPQHF
CDR3 DNA: TGCGCCAGCAGCTTGACAGGGAATCGCAATCAGCCCCAGCATTTT

D gene: .
clone size: .
V gene: TRBV28
J gene: TRBJ2-3
CDR3 protein: CASKFTGVVADTQYF
CDR3 DNA: TGTGCCAGCAAGTTTACGGGGGTTGTTGCAGATACGCAGTATTTT

D gene: TRBD2
clone size: .
V gene: TRBV12-3/TRBV12-4
J gene: TRBJ2-1
CDR3 protein: CASSLVLAGEQFF
CDR3 DNA: TGTGCCAGCAGTTTGGTACTAGCGGGAGAGCAGTTCTTC

D gene: .
clone size: .
V gene: TRBV30
J gene: TRBJ2-1
CDR3 protein: CAWSVGDEQFF
CDR3 DNA: TGTGCCTGGAGTGTCGGGGATGAGCAGTTCTTC

D gene: .
clone size: .
V gene: TRBV11-3
J gene: TRBJ2-5
CDR3 protein: CASSTRGGQYF
CDR3 DNA: TGTGCCAGCAGCACGCGGGGTGGCCAGTACTTC

D gene: TRBD1
clone size: .
V gene: TRBV24-1
J gene: TRBJ1-2
CDR3 protein: CATSDSWDRENYGYTF
CDR3 DNA: TGTGCCACCAGTGATTCCTGGGACAGGGAGAACTATGGCTACACCTTC

D gene: TRBD2
clone size: .
V gene: TRBV24-1
J gene: TRBJ2-1
CDR3 protein: CATSDRTSGRGNEQFF
CDR3 DNA: TGTGCCACCAGTGATAGGACTAGCGGGAGGGGAAATGAGCAGTTCTTC

D gene: TRBD2
clone size: .
V gene: TRBV11-1
J gene: TRBJ2-7
CDR3 protein: CASSFRLADSYEQYF
CDR3 DNA: TGTGCCAGCAGCTTTCGACTAGCGGACTCCTACGAGCAGTACTTC

D gene: TRBD2
clone size: .
V gene: TRBV5-4
J gene: TRBJ2-3
CDR3 protein: CASSPGASGTSSTDTQYF
CDR3 DNA: TGTGCCAGCAGCCCTGGGGCTAGCGGGACCTCTAGCACAGATACGCAGTATTTT

D gene: TRBD2
clone size: .
V gene: TRBV7-8
J gene: TRBJ2-1
CDR3 protein: CASSSLAGRNNEQFF
CDR3 DNA: TGTGCCAGCAGTTCACTAGCGGGCCGTAACAATGAGCAGTTCTTC

D gene: .
clone size: .
V gene: TRBV6-5
J gene: TRBJ2-7
CDR3 protein: CASRFLVPSSYEQYF
CDR3 DNA: TGTGCCAGCCGGTTCCTAGTTCCCTCCTCCTACGAGCAGTACTTC

D gene: .
clone size: .
V gene: TRBV2
J gene: TRBJ1-2
CDR3 protein: CASSENPGSSYGYTF
CDR3 DNA: TGTGCCAGCAGTGAAAACCCAGGGTCCTCCTATGGCTACACCTTC

D gene: TRBD1
clone size: .
V gene: TRBV19
J gene: TRBJ1-5
CDR3 protein: CASSRLNDRGLEPQHF
CDR3 DNA: TGTGCCAGTAGTAGGCTTAACGACAGGGGGTTGGAGCCCCAGCATTTT

D gene: TRBD2
clone size: .
V gene: TRBV6-2/TRBV6-3
J gene: TRBJ2-1
CDR3 protein: CASSLSGRYNEQFF
CDR3 DNA: TGTGCCAGCAGTCTAAGCGGGAGGTACAATGAGCAGTTCTTC

D gene: TRBD2
clone size: .
V gene: TRBV11-2
J gene: TRBJ2-1
CDR3 protein: CASSSGRGRFYNEQFF
CDR3 DNA: TGTGCCAGCAGCTCAGGCCGCGGGAGGTTTTACAATGAGCAGTTCTTC

D gene: .
clone size: .
V gene: TRBV19
J gene: TRBJ1-2
CDR3 protein: CASRYSGERYGYTF
CDR3 DNA: TGTGCCAGTAGGTACAGTGGGGAGAGGTATGGCTACACCTTC

D gene: TRBD2
clone size: .
V gene: TRBV5-1
J gene: TRBJ2-1
CDR3 protein: CASSFREGPPWNEQFF
CDR3 DNA: TGCGCCAGCAGCTTCCGGGAGGGCCCGCCATGGAATGAGCAGTTCTTC

D gene: .
clone size: .
V gene: TRBV5-1
J gene: TRBJ1-4
CDR3 protein: CASSLNPLNEKLFF
CDR3 DNA: TGCGCCAGCAGCTTGAACCCACTTAATGAAAAACTGTTTTTT

D gene: TRBD2
clone size: .
V gene: TRBV4-2
J gene: TRBJ2-7
CDR3 protein: CASSQGREYEQYF
CDR3 DNA: TGTGCCAGCAGCCAAGGGCGGGAGTACGAGCAGTACTTC

D gene: .
clone size: once
V gene: TRBV29-1
J gene: TRBJ1-1
CDR3 protein: CSVEDPGQNTEAFF
CDR3 DNA: TGCAGCGTTGAAGATCCGGGACAGAACACTGAAGCTTTCTTT

D gene: TRBD2
clone size: .
V gene: TRBV6-5
J gene: TRBJ2-1
CDR3 protein: CASSPGTSEYNEQFF
CDR3 DNA: TGTGCCAGCAGTCCCGGGACTAGCGAATACAATGAGCAGTTCTTC

D gene: TRBD1
clone size: .
V gene: TRBV5-1
J gene: TRBJ2-2
CDR3 protein: CASSLTGGGTGELFF
CDR3 DNA: TGCGCCAGCAGCTTGACAGGGGGCGGGACCGGGGAGCTGTTTTTT

D gene: .
clone size: .
V gene: TRBV5-1
J gene: TRBJ2-1
CDR3 protein: CASSLPGNEQFF
CDR3 DNA: TGCGCCAGCAGCTTGCCGGGGAATGAGCAGTTCTTC

D gene: .
clone size: .
V gene: TRBV11-1
J gene: TRBJ2-3
CDR3 protein: CASSLDGEPADTQYF
CDR3 DNA: TGTGCCAGCAGCTTAGATGGGGAGCCGGCGGATACGCAGTATTTT

D gene: TRBD1
clone size: .
V gene: TRBV3-1/TRBV3-2
J gene: TRBJ1-5
CDR3 protein: CASSLPPQRGQQPQHF
CDR3 DNA: TGTGCCAGCAGCCTACCACCACAAAGGGGGCAACAGCCCCAGCATTTT

D gene: TRBD1
clone size: .
V gene: TRBV5-6
J gene: TRBJ1-6
CDR3 protein: CASSMTGMSSYNSPLHF
CDR3 DNA: TGTGCCAGCAGCATGACAGGGATGAGCTCCTATAATTCACCCCTCCACTTT

D gene: .
clone size: few
V gene: TRBV11-3
J gene: TRBJ2-1
CDR3 protein: CASSSPGGGSQNEQFF
CDR3 DNA: TGTGCCAGCAGCTCCCCGGGGGGCGGGAGCCAAAATGAGCAGTTCTTC